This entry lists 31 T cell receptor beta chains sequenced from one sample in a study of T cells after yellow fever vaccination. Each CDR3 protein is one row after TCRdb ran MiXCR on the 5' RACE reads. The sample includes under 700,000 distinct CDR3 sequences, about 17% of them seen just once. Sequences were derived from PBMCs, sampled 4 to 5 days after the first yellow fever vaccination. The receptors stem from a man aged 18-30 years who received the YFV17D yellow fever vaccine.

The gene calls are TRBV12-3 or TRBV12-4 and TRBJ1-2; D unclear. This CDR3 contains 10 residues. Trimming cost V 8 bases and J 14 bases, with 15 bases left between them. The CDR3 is CASSGPTNTF. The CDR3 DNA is TGTGCCAGCTCCGGGCCAACCAATACCTTC.

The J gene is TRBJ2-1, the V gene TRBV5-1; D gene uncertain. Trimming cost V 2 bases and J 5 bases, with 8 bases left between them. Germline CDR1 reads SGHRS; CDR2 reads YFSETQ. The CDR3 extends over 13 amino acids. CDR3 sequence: CASSFSRNNEQFF. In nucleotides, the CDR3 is TGCGCCAGCAGCTTCTCACGGAACAATGAGCAGTTCTTC.

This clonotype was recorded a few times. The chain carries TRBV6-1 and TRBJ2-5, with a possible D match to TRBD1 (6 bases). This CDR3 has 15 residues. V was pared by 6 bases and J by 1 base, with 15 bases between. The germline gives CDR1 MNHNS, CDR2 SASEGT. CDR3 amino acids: CASRTPGHFQETQYF. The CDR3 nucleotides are TGTGCCAGCAGAACCCCGGGACACTTCCAAGAGACCCAGTACTTC.

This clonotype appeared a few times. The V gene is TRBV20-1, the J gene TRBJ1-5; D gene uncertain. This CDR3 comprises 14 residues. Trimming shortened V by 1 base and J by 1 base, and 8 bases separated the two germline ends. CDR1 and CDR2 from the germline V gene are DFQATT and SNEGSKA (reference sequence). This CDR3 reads CSARAVLSNQPQHF. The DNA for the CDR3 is TGCAGTGCTAGAGCAGTTCTGAGCAATCAGCCCCAGCATTTT.

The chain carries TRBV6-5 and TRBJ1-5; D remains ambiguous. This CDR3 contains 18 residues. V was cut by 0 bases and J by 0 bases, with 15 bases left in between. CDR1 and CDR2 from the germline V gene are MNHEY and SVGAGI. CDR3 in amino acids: CASSYSRSAKLSNQPQHF. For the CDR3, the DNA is TGTGCCAGCAGTTACTCGAGATCGGCCAAGCTTAGCAATCAGCCCCAGCATTTT.

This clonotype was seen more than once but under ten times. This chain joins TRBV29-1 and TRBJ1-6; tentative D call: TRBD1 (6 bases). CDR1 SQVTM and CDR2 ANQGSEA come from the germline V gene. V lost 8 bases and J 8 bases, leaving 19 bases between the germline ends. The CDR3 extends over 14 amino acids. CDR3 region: CSPEQGREHSPLHF. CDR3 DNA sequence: TGCAGCCCGGAACAGGGTAGGGAGCATTCACCCCTCCACTTT. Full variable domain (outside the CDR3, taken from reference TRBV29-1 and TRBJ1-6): SAVISQKPSRDICQRGTSLTIQCQVDSQVTMMFWYRQQPGQSLTLIATANQGSEATYESGFVIDKFPISRPNLTFSTLTVSNMSPEDSSIYLCSPEQGREHSPLHFGNGTRLTVT.

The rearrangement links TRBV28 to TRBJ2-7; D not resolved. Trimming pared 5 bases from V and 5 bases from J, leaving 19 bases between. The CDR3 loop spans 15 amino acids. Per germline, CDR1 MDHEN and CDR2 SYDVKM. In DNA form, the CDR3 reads TGTGCCAGCAGTCCGGACGTGCGTCGGGCGGACGAGCAGTACGTC. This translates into CASSPDVRRADEQYV.

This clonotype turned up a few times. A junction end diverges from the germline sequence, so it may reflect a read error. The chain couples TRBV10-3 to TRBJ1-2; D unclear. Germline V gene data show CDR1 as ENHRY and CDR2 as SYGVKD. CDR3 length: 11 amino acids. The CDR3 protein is CAISEDYGYTF. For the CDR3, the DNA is TGTGCCATCAGTGAGGACTACGGCTACACCTTC.

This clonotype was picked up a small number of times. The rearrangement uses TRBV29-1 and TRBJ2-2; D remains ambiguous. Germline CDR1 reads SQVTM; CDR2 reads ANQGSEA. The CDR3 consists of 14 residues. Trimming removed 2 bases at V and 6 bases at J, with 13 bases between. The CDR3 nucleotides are TGCAGCGTTGAAATGTGGTCCGGCTCCGGGGAGCTGTTTTTT. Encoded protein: CSVEMWSGSGELFF.

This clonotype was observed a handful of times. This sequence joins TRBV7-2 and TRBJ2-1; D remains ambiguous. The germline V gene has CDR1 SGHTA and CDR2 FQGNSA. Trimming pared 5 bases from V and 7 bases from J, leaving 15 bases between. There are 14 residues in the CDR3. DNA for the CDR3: TGTGCCAGCAGCCCGAACGTTAGGGCTAATGAGCAGTTCTTC. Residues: CASSPNVRANEQFF. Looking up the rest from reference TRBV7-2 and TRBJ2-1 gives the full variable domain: GAGVSQSPSNKVTEKGKDVELRCDPISGHTALYWYRQSLGQGLEFLIYFQGNSAPDKSGLPSDRFSAERTGGSVSTLTIQRTQQEDSAVYLCASSPNVRANEQFFGPGTRLTVL.

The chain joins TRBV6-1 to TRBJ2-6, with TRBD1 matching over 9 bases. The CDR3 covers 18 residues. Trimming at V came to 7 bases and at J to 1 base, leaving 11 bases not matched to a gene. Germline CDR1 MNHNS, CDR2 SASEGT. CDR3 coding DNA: TGTGCCAGCAAAACCTGGAGGACAGGGGTTTCTGGGGCCAACGTCCTGACTTTC. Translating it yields CASKTWRTGVSGANVLTF.

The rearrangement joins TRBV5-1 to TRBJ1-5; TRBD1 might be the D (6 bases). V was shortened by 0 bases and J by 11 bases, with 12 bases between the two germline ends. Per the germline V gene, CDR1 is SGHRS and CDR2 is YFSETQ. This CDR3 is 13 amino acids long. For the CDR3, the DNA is TGCGCCAGCAGCTTGGAAGGGGGGAACACCCAGCATTTT. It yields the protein CASSLEGGNTQHF.

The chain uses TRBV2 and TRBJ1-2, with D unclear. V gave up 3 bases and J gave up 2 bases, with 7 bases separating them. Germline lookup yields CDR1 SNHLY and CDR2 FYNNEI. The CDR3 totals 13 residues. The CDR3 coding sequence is TGTGCCAGCAGTGATGGTGGGAACTATGGCTACACCTTC. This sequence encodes CASSDGGNYGYTF.

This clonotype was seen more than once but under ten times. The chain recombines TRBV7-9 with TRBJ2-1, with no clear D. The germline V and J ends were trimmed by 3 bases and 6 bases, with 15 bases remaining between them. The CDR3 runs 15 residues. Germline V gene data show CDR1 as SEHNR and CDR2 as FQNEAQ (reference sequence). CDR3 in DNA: TGTGCCAGCAGCTTCCGCCCGTTTAGGGCCAATGAGCAGTTCTTC. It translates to CASSFRPFRANEQFF.

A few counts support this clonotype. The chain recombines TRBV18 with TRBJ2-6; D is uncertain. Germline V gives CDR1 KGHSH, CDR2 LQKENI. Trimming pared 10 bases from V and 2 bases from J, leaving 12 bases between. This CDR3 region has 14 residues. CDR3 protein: CATNLRPGANVLTF. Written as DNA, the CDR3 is TGTGCCACCAACCTGAGACCTGGGGCCAACGTCCTGACTTTC.

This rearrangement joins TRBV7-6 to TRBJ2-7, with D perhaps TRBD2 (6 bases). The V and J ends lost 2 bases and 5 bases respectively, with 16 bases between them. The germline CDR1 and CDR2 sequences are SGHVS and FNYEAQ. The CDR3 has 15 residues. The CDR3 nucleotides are TGTGCCAGCAGCTTAATGGCGGGGAGCGTCCACGAGCAGTACTTC. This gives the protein CASSLMAGSVHEQYF.

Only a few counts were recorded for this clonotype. The CDR3 loop reads CASSYGGGGDSPLHF. CDR3 nucleotide sequence: TGTGCCAGCAGTTACGGAGGCGGTGGTGATTCACCCCTCCACTTT. V usage is TRBV6-5 and J usage is TRBJ1-6, with D unclear. The CDR3 sequence is 15 residues long. V was pared by 2 bases and J by 8 bases, with 13 bases between. Germline V gene lookup returns CDR1 MNHEY and CDR2 SVGAGI.

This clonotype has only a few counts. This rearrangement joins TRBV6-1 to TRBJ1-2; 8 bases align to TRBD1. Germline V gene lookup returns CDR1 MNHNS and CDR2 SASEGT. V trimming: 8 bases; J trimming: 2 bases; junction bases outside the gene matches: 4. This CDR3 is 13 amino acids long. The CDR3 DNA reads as TGTGCCAGCGGCAGGGGGCTGAACTATGGCTACACCTTC. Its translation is CASGRGLNYGYTF.

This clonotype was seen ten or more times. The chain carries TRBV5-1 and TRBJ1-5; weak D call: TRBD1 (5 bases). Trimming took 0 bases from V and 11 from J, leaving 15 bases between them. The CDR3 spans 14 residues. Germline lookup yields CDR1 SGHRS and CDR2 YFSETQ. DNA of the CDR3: TGCGCCAGCAGCTTGGCGTCCGGATTGGGGGCCCAGCATTTT. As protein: CASSLASGLGAQHF.

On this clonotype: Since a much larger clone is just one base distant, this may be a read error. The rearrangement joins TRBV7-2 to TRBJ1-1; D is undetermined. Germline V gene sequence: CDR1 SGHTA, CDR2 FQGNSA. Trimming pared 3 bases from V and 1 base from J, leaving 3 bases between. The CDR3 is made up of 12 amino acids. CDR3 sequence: CASSFENTEAFF. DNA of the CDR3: TGTGCCAGCAGCTTTGAGAACACTGAAGCTTTCTTT. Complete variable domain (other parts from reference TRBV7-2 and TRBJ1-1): GAGVSQSPSNKVTEKGKDVELRCDPISGHTALYWYRQSLGQGLEFLIYFQGNSAPDKSGLPSDRFSAERTGGSVSTLTIQRTQQEDSAVYLCASSFENTEAFFGQGTRLTVV.

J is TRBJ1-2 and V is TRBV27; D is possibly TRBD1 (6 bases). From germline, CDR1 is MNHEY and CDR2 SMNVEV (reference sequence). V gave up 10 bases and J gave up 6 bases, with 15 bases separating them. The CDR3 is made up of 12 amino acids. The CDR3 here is CATQTHRDGYTF. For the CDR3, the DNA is TGTGCCACGCAAACACACAGGGATGGCTACACCTTC.

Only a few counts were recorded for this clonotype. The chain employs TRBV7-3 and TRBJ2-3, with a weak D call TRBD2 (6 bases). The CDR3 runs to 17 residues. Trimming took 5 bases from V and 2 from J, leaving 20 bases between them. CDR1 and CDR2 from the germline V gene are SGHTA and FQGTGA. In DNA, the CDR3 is TGTGCCAGCAGCCCCGGAGTATTAGTAGCGGCCACAGATACGCAGTATTTT. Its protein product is CASSPGVLVAATDTQYF.

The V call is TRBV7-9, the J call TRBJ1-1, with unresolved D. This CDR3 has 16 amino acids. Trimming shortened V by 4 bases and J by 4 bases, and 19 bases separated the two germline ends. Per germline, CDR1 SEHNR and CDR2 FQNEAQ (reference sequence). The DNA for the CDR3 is TGTGCCAGCAGCTCTAGTGATTGGGGTCGGGGCACTGAAGCTTTCTTT. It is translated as CASSSSDWGRGTEAFF.

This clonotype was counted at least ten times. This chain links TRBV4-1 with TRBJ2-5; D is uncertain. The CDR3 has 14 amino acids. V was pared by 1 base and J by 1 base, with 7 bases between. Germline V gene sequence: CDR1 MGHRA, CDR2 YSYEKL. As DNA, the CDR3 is TGCGCCAGCAGCCAAGTGGACCTCCAAGAGACCCAGTACTTC. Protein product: CASSQVDLQETQYF.

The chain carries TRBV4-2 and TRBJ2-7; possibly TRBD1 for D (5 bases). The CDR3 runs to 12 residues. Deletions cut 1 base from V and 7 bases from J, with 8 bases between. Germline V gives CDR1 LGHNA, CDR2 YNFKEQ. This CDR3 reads CASSQGQGEQYF. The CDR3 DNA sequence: TGTGCCAGCAGCCAAGGGCAGGGTGAGCAGTACTTC.

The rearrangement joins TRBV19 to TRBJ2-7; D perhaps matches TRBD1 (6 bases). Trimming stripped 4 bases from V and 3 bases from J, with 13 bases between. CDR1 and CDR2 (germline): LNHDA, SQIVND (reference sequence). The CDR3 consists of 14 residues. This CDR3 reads CASSTPSDSYEQYF. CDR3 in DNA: TGTGCCAGTAGTACTCCCTCGGACAGCTACGAGCAGTACTTC.

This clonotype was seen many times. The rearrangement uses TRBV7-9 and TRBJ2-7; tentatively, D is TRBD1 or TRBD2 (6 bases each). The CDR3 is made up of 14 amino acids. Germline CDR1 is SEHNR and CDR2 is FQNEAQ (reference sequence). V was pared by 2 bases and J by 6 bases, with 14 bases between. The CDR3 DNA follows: TGTGCCAGCAGCTTAATCGGAGGGGGTACCGAGCAGTACGTC. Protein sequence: CASSLIGGGTEQYV.

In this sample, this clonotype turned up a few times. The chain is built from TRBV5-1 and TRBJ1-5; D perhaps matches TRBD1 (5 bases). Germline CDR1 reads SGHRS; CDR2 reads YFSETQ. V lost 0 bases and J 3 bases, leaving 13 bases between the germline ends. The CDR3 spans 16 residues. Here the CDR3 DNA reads TGCGCCAGCAGCTTGGATGGCAGGGCCCCCAATCAGCCCCAGCATTTT. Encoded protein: CASSLDGRAPNQPQHF.

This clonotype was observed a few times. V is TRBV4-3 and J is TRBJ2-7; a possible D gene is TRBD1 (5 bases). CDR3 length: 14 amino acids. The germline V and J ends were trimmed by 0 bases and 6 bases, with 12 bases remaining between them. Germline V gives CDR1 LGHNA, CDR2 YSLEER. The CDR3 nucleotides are TGCGCCAGCAGCCAAGAAGGGGCAGGGCCCGAGCAGTACTTC. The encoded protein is CASSQEGAGPEQYF.

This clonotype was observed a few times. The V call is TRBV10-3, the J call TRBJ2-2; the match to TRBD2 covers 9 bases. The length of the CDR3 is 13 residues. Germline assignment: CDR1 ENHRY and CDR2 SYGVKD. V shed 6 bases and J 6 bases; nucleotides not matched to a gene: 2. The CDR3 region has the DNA TGTGCCATCAGGCTAGCGGGGCCCGGGGAGCTGTTTTTT. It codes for CAIRLAGPGELFF.

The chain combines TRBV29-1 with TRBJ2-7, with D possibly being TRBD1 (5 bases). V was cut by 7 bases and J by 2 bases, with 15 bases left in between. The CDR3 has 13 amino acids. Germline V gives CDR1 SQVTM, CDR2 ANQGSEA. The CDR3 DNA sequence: TGCAGCGCAAACCTGGTAGGGGCCTACGAGCAGTACTTC. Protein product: CSANLVGAYEQYF.